This TCR beta chain is drawn from a study of T cell responses to AZD1222 COVID-19 vaccine. Sequencing was performed with immunoSEQ multiplex PCR; in TCRdb, only in-frame clones are kept and a portion is missing. The sample has about 110,000 clones; about 95% are singletons. Unmatched junction bases numbered 10, after V lost 5 bases and J lost 5 bases. This CDR3 contains 15 residues. Germline V gene data show CDR1 as SGHNT and CDR2 as YENEEA. This specimen was peripheral blood, taken 28 days after the second AZD1222 dose. This receptor was taken from an adult who received the AZD1222 COVID-19 vaccine. The chain links TRBV11-3 to TRBJ2-5, with 8 bases aligning to TRBD1. The CDR3 DNA reads TGTGCCAGCAGCACAGGACAGGGAGAAGGGGAGACCCAGTACTTC. Protein sequence: CASSTGQGEGETQYF.